This T cell receptor (beta chain) was recovered during a study of shared clonotypes between healthy human individuals (dated by TCRdb to between 2020 and 2021). Broadly, across the study: A couple of women and three men aged 18 to 49 years were included in the cohort. For each donor, CD4 naive and CD4 memory were each given three plates, CD8 naive was given two plates, and CD8 memory was given one plate. To estimate repertoire size and how much clonotypes are shared between individuals, the study performed deep sequencing of blood TCR repertoires from a handful of healthy adults. To increase sequencing depth and limit assay-specific biases, different laboratories used diverse techniques to prepare libraries and sequence TCR repertoires. Per donor, leukapheresis produced somewhere between about 0.85 and 10 billion PBMCs.

CD8 naive samples were obtained by positive selection for CCR7 among CD45RO-negative cells, yielding a CD45RA+CCR7+ population from which TemRA cells were excluded. Healthy HIV-negative adults with no recently reported acute infections or vaccinations were included as donors. Every donor was a Caucasian adult living in Nashville, Tennessee, USA. Blood was obtained by leukapheresis, after which PBMCs were separated by Ficoll-Histopaque density gradient centrifugation and cryopreserved in liquid nitrogen vapor phase. Purity and quantity of every magnetically sorted T cell population were checked by analytical flow cytometry. From each sorted fraction, genomic DNA was isolated and quantified by UV absorbance on a Nanodrop 2000c. Using the deep immunoSEQ assay, multiplex PCR amplified TCR CDR3 regions from genomic DNA. Extracted genomic DNA from each cell subset was spread evenly across all wells of several immunoSEQ 96-well plates, with each plate serving as a replicate. Each replicate PCR for sorted subsets received approximately 220 ng genomic DNA, equal to about 30,000 T cell genomes. The purified libraries were quantified using a Qubit 3.0 fluorometer, sized with a Bioanalyzer 2100, and then quantified again using the KAPA Library Quantification kit. Every immunoSEQ 96-well plate was sequenced on a dedicated single-read 150-cycle Illumina NextSeq 550 flow cell. Under the source paper's analysis protocol: Because only junctional sequences without quality scores were contained in the immunoSEQ output, filtering matching that applied to full-length reads could not be performed. Sequences were annotated with PyIR, a Python wrapper for IgBLAST v1.9, using IMGT germline references to assign V/J genes and CDR3. Reads were filtered out if the reads had weak V/J assignments (E-value above 1e-6), no CDR3, stop codons, out-of-frame junctions, or ambiguous translated residues. V3J clonotypes were defined as sequences sharing the same inferred V gene, J gene, and CDR3 amino acid sequence. To compute the percentage overlap between repertoires, the number of shared unique clonotypes was divided by the size of the smaller repertoire. Three approaches were used to assess repertoire richness: RTK rarefaction, the Chao1 estimator, and Recon v2.1 estimates of unobserved clonotypes. Generation probabilities were computed with OLGA for all TCRbeta clonotypes obtained by the gDNA method from a few donors. Entries here come from immuneACCESS through TCRdb and include only in-frame sequences with V and J called. Some clones fail to appear in such tables; in the studies checked, an unresolved V gene covers under half of the shortfall, and the cause of the remainder is unknown. Clone size and V and J calls were adopted from that table, with D and trimming inferred from the DNA. The sample has approximately 2,200,000 clones on record, about 93% of them singletons. The top ten clones comprise roughly 1.8% of the sample.

On this clone: The target of this receptor is not known. No per-base quality is available; no much larger clone lies one base away.

Study-wide findings and limitations: Sampling was restricted to blood, and TCR repertoires in tissue are likely to differ from TCR repertoires in blood. Compared with non-shared clonotypes, clonotypes shared by all four sorted-subset donors had higher generation probabilities. Because the study included only a small number of donors, the genetic and exposure-history diversity represented was limited. Rarefaction of sorted-subset datasets indicated incomplete sequencing despite the large sequencing depth. Sharing across several donors was observed for about 4.8% of naive CD4, over 3% of naive CD8, 2% to 2.5% of memory CD4, and about 0.38% of memory CD8 clonotypes. Pairwise subsampling led to the expectation that sequencing depth would affect the degree of clonotype sharing among donors. Larger estimated clonotype richness was generally found for naive subsets than for memory subsets.

Compared with germline, V lacks 0 bases and J lacks 2 bases; bases without a gene match: 7. The germline V gene encodes CDR1 SGHDT and CDR2 YYEEEE. Reading from cysteine to phenylalanine, the CDR3 counts 16 amino acids. Of all the DNA, just the CDR3 is kept, 48 bases in frame from base 1. This clonotype was sampled from a young man in good health. Some clones in this sample may be carry-over from other donors' samples. The chain is made from TRBV5-6 and TRBJ2-7; 8 middle bases align to TRBD2. Material for sequencing was naive CD8+ T cells from PBMCs. The cell subset or site label, read with the paper, signifies: CD45RA+CCR7+. The CDR3 sequence is CASSLGTSGGTYEQYF. The nucleotides read TGTGCCAGCAGCTTGGGTACTAGCGGAGGGACCTACGAGCAGTACTTC.